This T cell receptor (beta chain) was found in a study of T cells in Graves' hyperthyroidism and ophthalmopathy. Across the whole study: The authors collected peripheral blood at initial diagnosis, before any treatment. General observations from the study: Blood also showed most of the thyroid clonotypes that were expanded above 0.001.

In its sample, this clonotype was seen many times. The antigen is undetermined. V was clipped by 3 bases and J by 6 bases; unmatched bases: 6. There are 15 residues in the CDR3. In germline, CDR1 is LNHNV, CDR2 YYDKDF (reference sequence). What was amplified from RNA transcripts were TCR beta CDR3 regions. The HTBI primer set was used in a first-round RT-PCR of the TCR CDR3. TCRdb used MiXCR to reprocess the multiplex PCR reads, holding one entry per CDR3 protein. Seen here are hundreds of thousands of distinct CDR3 sequences, around 22% observed once, and the top ten hold around 64%. Diagnosis relied on clinical symptoms, serum thyroxine and TRAb, thyroid ultrasound and orbital computed tomography.

This clonotype was obtained from a young man with Graves' ophthalmopathy. The sequenced sample consisted of blood. The chain couples TRBV15 to TRBJ2-1; the match to TRBD1 covers 9 bases. The CDR3: CATSRGTGSGNEQFF. The CDR3 coding sequence is TGTGCCACCAGCAGGGGGACAGGGTCGGGCAATGAGCAGTTCTTC.